The rows below give T cell receptor beta chains drawn from one sample of a study of vaccination and CD4 T cells after COVID-19. These TCRs' antigens remain unknown. TCRdb re-called the PCR reads with MiXCR, one entry per CDR3 protein. The sample has approximately 11,000 distinct CDR3 sequences, 40% to 60% seen once; the top ten hold roughly 15%. Sequenced material: CD4+ T cells from blood, cultured in vitro. The receptors shown here come from a human donor who had recovered from COVID-19. Each CDR3 is given with its conserved first and last residue. A D gene is named only where the DNA matches it firmly. The listing skips clone size in some rows; elsewhere it reads once, few, many or a size class.

TRBV19	TRBJ2-2	.	once	TGTGCCAGTAGTATGTTGAACACCGGGGAGCTGTTTTTT	CASSMLNTGELFF
TRBV20-1	TRBJ1-5	.	few	TGCAGTGCTAGAGACCCAGACACCAATCAGCCCCAGCATTTT	CSARDPDTNQPQHF
TRBV28	TRBJ2-7	.	.	TGTGCCAGCAGTTTAAGAAACCCCTACGAGCAGTACTTC	CASSLRNPYEQYF
TRBV4-3	TRBJ2-3	TRBD2	.	TGCGCCAGCAGCCAGGCTCCCTCAAGCGGGGGGGCGACAGATACGCAGTATTTT	CASSQAPSSGGATDTQYF
TRBV6-1	TRBJ2-3	.	.	TGTGCCAGCAGTCAAGGGACTCTCACAGATACGCAGTATTTT	CASSQGTLTDTQYF
TRBV2	TRBJ1-5	.	.	TGTGCCAGCAGCCCTCAGCTATACCAGCCCCAGCATTTT	CASSPQLYQPQHF
TRBV6-2/TRBV6-3	TRBJ2-1	.	few	TGTGCCAGCAGTAGCCGGCCCGATGAGCAGTTCTTC	CASSSRPDEQFF
TRBV2	TRBJ1-2	.	few	TGTGCCAGCAGTGACCCCGGACGTGCCTATGGCTACACCTTC	CASSDPGRAYGYTF
TRBV12-3/TRBV12-4	TRBJ1-5	.	once	TGTGCCAGCAGTGAGACTTGGGATCAGCCCCAGCATTTT	CASSETWDQPQHF
TRBV7-9	TRBJ1-2	TRBD1	few	TGTGCCAGCAGCTTCAGTCCCGGGACAGGGGGGTACGGCTACACCTTC	CASSFSPGTGGYGYTF
TRBV30	TRBJ1-2	.	.	TGTGCCTGGATCGCGAAAGCTAACTATGGCTACACCTTC	CAWIAKANYGYTF
TRBV27	TRBJ2-5	.	few	TGTGCCAGCAGTTTGGAGCCCCAAGAGACCCAGTACTTC	CASSLEPQETQYF
TRBV5-1	TRBJ2-7	TRBD1	once	TGCGCCAGCAGCTTTCAGGGGGACTCCTACGAGCAGTACTTC	CASSFQGDSYEQYF
TRBV19	TRBJ1-5	TRBD1	few	TGTGCCAGTACCCGGGACAGGGGTTTGGGTCAGCCCCAGCATTTT	CASTRDRGLGQPQHF
TRBV7-9	TRBJ2-1	TRBD2	.	TGTGCCAGCAGCTTAGCCTTTAGGCTAGCGGGAGCGAATGAGCAGTTCTTC	CASSLAFRLAGANEQFF
TRBV7-2	TRBJ2-5	.	.	TGTGCCAGCAGTCGCTCTGGGGTCGAAGAGACCCAGTACTTC	CASSRSGVEETQYF
TRBV28	TRBJ2-7	TRBD1	.	TGTGCCACCCTGGACAGGTCAAACTACGAGCAGTACTTC	CATLDRSNYEQYF
TRBV7-3	TRBJ2-2	.	.	TGTGCCAGCAGGGTGGGCGCAGGGCAAAGCGGGGAGCTGTTTTTT	CASRVGAGQSGELFF
TRBV2	TRBJ1-6	.	medium-sized	TGTGCCAGCAGTGTTACAGTGGGTGGATCACCCCTCCACTTT	CASSVTVGGSPLHF
TRBV7-3	TRBJ1-1	.	few	TGTGCCAGCAGCCCCCGGACGGCGAACACTGAAGCTTTCTTT	CASSPRTANTEAFF
TRBV20-1	TRBJ2-3	TRBD2	.	TGCAGTGCTCTGAAGCGGGAGGGCACAGATACGCAGTATTTT	CSALKREGTDTQYF
TRBV20-1	TRBJ2-7	.	.	TGCAGTGCATGGGCCACTCTAGGCTACGAGCAGTACTTC	CSAWATLGYEQYF
TRBV11-3	TRBJ1-5	.	.	TGTGCCAGCAGCAAATCGCGACGGATAGACAGAGCTTTTAGCAATCAGCCCCAGCATTTT	CASSKSRRIDRAFSNQPQHF
TRBV7-8	TRBJ2-1	.	large	TGTGCCAGCAGCTCCTTGGACAGGCAGTTCTTC	CASSSLDRQFF
TRBV20-1	TRBJ2-1	TRBD2	.	TGCAGTGCTAGATGGGGACTAGCGGGGAATGAGCAGTTCTTC	CSARWGLAGNEQFF
TRBV28	TRBJ1-2	.	.	TGTGCCAGCAGTTTACGGGACGGACGTAGCTACGCCTTC	CASSLRDGRSYAF
TRBV5-3	TRBJ2-2	TRBD1	.	TGTGCCAGCAGCTTTCCGGGACAGGGGGTGTCCGGGGAGCTGTTTTTT	CASSFPGQGVSGELFF
TRBV9	TRBJ1-2	.	.	TGTGCCAGCAGCGTAGGTTTCAGGGGAGATGGCTACACCTTC	CASSVGFRGDGYTF
TRBV2	TRBJ2-2	.	.	TGTGCCAGCGGCCCGGAAAGGGGTGGCACCGGGGAGCTGTTTTTT	CASGPERGGTGELFF
TRBV6-1	TRBJ2-7	.	.	TGTGCCAGCAGCCCTAGTTTGGCAGGGACCTACGAGCAGTACTTC	CASSPSLAGTYEQYF
TRBV7-2	TRBJ1-1	.	few	TGTGCCAGCAGCGGACAGTTGAACACTGAAGCTTTCTTT	CASSGQLNTEAFF
TRBV12-3/TRBV12-4	TRBJ1-5	.	.	TGTGCCAGCAATGGACTAGGATTCCCCCAGCATTTT	CASNGLGFPQHF
TRBV19	TRBJ2-7	.	once	TGTGCCCGTAAAAACGAGCAGTACTTC	CARKNEQYF